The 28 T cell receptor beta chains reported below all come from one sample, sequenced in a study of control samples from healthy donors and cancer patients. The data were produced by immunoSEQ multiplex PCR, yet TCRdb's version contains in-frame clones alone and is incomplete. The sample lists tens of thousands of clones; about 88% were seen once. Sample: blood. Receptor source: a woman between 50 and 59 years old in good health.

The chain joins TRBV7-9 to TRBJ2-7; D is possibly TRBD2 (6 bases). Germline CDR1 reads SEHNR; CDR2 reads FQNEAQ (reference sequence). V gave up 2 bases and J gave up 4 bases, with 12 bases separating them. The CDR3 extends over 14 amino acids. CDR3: CASSLSGSGYEQYF. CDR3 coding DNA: TGTGCCAGCAGCTTATCCGGGAGCGGGTACGAGCAGTACTTC.

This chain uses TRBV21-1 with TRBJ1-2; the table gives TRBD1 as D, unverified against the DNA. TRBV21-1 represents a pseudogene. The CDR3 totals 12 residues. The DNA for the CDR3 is TGTGCCAGCAGCAAGACAGGGAATGGCTACACCTTC. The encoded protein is CASSKTGNGYTF.

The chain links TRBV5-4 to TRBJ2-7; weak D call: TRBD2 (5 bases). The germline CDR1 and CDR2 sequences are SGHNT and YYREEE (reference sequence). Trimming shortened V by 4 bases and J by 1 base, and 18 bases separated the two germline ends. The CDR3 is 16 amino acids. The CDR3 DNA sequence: TGTGCCAGCAGCCTAGCTGCGGGTACCAGTTCCTACGAGCAGTACTTC. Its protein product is CASSLAAGTSSYEQYF. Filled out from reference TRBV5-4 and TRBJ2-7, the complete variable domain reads ETGVTQSPTHLIKTRGQQVTLRCSSQSGHNTVSWYQQALGQGPQFIFQYYREEENGRGNFPPRFSGLQFPNYSSELNVNALELDDSALYLCASSLAAGTSSYEQYFGPGTRLTVT.

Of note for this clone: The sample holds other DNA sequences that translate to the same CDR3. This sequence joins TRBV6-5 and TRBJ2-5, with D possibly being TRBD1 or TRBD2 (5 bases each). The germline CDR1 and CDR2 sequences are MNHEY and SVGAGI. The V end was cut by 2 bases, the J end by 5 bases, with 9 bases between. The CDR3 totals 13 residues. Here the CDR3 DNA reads TGTGCCAGCAGTTACGGCAGGGAGGAGACCCAGTACTTC. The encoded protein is CASSYGREETQYF.

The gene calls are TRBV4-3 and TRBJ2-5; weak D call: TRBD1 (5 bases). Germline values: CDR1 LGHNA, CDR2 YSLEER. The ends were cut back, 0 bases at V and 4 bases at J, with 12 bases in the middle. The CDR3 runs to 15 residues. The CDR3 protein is CASSQEGQGGETQYF. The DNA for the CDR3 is TGCGCCAGCAGCCAAGAAGGTCAGGGTGGAGAGACCCAGTACTTC.

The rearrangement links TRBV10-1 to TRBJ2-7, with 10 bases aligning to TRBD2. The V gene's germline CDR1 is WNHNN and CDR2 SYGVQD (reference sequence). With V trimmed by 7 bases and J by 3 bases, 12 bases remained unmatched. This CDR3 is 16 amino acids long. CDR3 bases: TGCGCCAGCACCCAAGATCGGACTAGCGGCCACTACGAGCAGTACTTC. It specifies CASTQDRTSGHYEQYF.

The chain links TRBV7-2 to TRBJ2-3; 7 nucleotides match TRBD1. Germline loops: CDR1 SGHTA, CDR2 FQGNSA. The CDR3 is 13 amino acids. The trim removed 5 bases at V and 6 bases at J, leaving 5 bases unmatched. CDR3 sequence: CASSQGDWDTQYF. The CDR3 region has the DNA TGTGCCAGCAGCCAGGGGGATTGGGATACGCAGTATTTT.

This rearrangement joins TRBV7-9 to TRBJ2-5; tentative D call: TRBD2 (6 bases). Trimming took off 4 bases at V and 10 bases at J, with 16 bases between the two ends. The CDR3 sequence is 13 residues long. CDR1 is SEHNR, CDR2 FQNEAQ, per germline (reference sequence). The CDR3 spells CASSSGHWGDQYF. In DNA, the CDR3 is TGTGCCAGCAGCTCTGGACACTGGGGGGACCAGTACTTC.

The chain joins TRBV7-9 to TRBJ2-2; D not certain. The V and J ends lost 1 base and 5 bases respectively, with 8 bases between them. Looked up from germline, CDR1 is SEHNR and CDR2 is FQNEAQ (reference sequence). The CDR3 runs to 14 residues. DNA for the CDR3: TGTGCCAGCAGCTTAGTACGCAGTACCGGGGAGCTGTTTTTT. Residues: CASSLVRSTGELFF. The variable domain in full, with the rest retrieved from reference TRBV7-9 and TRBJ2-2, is DTGVSQNPRHKITKRGQNVTFRCDPISEHNRLYWYRQTLGQGPEFLTYFQNEAQLEKSRLLSDRFSAERPKGSFSTLEIQRTEQGDSAMYLCASSLVRSTGELFFGEGSRLTVL.

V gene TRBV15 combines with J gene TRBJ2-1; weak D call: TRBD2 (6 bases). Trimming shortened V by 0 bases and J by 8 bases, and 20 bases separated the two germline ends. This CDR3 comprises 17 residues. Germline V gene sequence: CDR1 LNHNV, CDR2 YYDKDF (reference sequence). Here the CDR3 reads CATSREGGGPKRDEQFF. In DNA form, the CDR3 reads TGTGCCACCAGCAGAGAGGGAGGTGGCCCGAAGAGAGATGAGCAGTTCTTC.

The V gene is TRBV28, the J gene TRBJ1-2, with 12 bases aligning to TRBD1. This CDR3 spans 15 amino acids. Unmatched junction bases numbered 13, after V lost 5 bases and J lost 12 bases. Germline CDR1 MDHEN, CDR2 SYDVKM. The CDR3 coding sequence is TGTGCCAGCAGTCCCTGGGACAGGGGGCAGGGGAGGGACACCTTC. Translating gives CASSPWDRGQGRDTF.

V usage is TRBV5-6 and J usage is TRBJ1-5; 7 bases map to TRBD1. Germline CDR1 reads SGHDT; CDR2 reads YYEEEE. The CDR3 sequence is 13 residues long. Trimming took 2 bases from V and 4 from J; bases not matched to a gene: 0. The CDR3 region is CASSLQGNQPQHF. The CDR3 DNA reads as TGTGCCAGCAGCTTACAGGGGAATCAGCCCCAGCATTTT.

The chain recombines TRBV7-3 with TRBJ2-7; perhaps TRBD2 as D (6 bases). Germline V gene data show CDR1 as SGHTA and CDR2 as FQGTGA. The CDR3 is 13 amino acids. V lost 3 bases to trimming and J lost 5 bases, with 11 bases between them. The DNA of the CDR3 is TGTGCCAGCAGCTTCCAGGGAGGCGACGAGCAGTACTTC. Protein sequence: CASSFQGGDEQYF.

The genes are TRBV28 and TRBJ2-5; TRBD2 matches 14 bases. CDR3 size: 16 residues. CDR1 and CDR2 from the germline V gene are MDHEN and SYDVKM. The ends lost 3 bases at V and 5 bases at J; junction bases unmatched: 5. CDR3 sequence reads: CASSLEGLAGEETQYF. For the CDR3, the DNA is TGTGCCAGCAGTTTGGAGGGACTAGCGGGAGAGGAGACCCAGTACTTC.

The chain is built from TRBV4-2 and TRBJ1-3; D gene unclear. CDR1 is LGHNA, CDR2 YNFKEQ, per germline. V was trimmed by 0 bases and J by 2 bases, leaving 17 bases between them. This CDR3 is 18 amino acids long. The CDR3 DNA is TGTGCCAGCAGCCAAGATCGGGCATCCCCCGGGACTGGAAACACCATATATTTT. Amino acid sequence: CASSQDRASPGTGNTIYF.

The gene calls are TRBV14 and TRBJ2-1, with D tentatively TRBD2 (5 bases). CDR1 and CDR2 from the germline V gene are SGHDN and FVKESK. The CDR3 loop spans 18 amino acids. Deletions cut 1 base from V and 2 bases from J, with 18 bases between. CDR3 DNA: TGTGCCAGCAGCCAAGGGTCGGCCCGGGGAGTGGCCTACAATGAGCAGTTCTTC. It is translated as CASSQGSARGVAYNEQFF.

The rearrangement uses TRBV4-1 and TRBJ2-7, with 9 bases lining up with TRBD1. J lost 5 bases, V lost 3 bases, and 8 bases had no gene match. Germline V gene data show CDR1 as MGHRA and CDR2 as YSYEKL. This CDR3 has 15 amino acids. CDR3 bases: TGCGCCAGCAGCCAGGCCGGGACAGGGTTCGACGAGCAGTACTTC. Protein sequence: CASSQAGTGFDEQYF.

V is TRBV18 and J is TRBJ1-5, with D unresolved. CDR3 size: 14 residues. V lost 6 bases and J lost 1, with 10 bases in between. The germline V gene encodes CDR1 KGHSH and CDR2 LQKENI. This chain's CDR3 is CASSPGTSNQPQHF. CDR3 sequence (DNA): TGTGCCAGCTCCCCCGGAACGAGCAATCAGCCCCAGCATTTT.

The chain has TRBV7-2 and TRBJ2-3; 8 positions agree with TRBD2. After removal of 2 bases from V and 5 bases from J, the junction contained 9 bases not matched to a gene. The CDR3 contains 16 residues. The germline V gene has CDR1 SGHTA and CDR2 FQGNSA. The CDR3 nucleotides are TGTGCCAGCAGCTTAATCCCGGGAGGGATGGGAGATACGCAGTATTTT. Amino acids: CASSLIPGGMGDTQYF. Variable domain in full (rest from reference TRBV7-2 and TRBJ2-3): GAGVSQSPSNKVTEKGKDVELRCDPISGHTALYWYRQSLGQGLEFLIYFQGNSAPDKSGLPSDRFSAERTGGSVSTLTIQRTQQEDSAVYLCASSLIPGGMGDTQYFGPGTRLTVL.

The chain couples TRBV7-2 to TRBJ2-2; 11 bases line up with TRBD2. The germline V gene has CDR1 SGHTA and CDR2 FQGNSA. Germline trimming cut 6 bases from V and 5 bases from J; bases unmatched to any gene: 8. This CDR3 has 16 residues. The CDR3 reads CASRLAGAQVTGELFF. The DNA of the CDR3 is TGTGCCAGCAGACTAGCGGGGGCGCAGGTGACCGGGGAGCTGTTTTTT.

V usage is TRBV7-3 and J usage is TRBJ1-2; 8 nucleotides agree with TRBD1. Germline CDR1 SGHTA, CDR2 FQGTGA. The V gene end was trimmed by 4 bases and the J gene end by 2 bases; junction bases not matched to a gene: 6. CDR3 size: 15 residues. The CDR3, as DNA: TGTGCCAGCAGCTCTCACAGGGGGGAGAACTATGGCTACACCTTC. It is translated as CASSSHRGENYGYTF.

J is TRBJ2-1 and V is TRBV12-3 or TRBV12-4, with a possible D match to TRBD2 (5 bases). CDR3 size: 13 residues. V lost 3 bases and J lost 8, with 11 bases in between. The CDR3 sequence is CASSFSSSYEQFF. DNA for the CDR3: TGTGCCAGCAGTTTCTCTAGCTCCTATGAGCAGTTCTTC.

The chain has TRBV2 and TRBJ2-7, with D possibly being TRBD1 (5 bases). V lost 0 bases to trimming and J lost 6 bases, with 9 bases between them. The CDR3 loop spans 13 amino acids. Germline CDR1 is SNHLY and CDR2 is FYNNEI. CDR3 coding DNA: TGTGCCAGCAGTGAAGCAGGGGATCGCGAGCAGTACTTC. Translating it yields CASSEAGDREQYF. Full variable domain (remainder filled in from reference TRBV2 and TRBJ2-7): EPEVTQTPSHQVTQMGQEVILRCVPISNHLYFYWYRQILGQKVEFLVSFYNNEISEKSEIFDDQFSVERPDGSNFTLKIRSTKLEDSAMYFCASSEAGDREQYFGPGTRLTVT.

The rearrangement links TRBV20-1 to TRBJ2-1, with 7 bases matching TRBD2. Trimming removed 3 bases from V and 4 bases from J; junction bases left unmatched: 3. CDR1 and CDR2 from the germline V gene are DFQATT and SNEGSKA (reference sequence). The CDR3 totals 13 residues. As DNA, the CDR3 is TGCAGTGCTAGTGCGGGGGAGTACAATGAGCAGTTCTTC. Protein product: CSASAGEYNEQFF.

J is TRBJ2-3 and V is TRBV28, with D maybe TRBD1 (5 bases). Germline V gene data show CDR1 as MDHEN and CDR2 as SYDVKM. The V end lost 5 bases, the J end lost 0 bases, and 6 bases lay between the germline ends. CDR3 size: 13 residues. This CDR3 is CASSRQSTDTQYF. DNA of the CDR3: TGTGCCAGCAGTCGACAGAGCACAGATACGCAGTATTTT.

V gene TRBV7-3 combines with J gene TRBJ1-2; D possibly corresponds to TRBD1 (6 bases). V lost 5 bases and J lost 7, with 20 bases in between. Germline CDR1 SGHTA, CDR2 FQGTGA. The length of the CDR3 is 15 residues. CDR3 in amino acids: CASSLGGQTMGGYTF. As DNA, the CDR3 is TGTGCCAGCAGCCTAGGGGGTCAGACCATGGGTGGCTACACCTTC.

The CDR3 DNA reads as TGTGCCAGCAGCCCTAGGACAGTTTCTAATGAAAAACTGTTTTTT. Protein: CASSPRTVSNEKLFF. This chain joins TRBV7-2 and TRBJ1-4; the D gene is possibly TRBD1 (6 bases). Trimming removed 5 bases at V and 3 bases at J, with 13 bases between. The CDR3 sequence is 15 residues long. Germline lookup yields CDR1 SGHTA and CDR2 FQGNSA.

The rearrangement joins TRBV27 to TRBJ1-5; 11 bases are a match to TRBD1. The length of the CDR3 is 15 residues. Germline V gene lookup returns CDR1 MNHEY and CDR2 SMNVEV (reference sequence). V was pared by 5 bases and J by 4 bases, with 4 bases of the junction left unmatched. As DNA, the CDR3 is TGTGCCAGCAGTCCTGGGACAGGGGGGAATCAGCCCCAGCATTTT. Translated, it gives CASSPGTGGNQPQHF.